Listed here is a single TCR beta chain. Its target is unknown. The data originate from a study of long-term antiretroviral therapy in people with HIV. Across the whole study: Collection dates of the earliest samples fall about a decade before the 2015 immediate-ART recommendation.

The run of the v3.0 immunoSEQ assay was at survey level. Sequenced by immunoSEQ multiplex PCR; TCRdb stores in-frame clones only, minus some. The data show tens of thousands of clones, 90% seen once. Findings and limits, study-wide: Repertoires in HIV (unlike those of controls) had narrower CDR3 length ranges. Collection spanned 2004 to 2017; ART regimens may be less effective than current ones.

Looked up from germline, CDR1 is LNHDA and CDR2 is SQIVND (reference sequence). CDR3 size: 13 residues. V lost 6 bases, J lost 6 bases, and 7 bases stayed unmatched. The sequencing here drew on unsorted PBMCs, taken 5.2 years after starting antiretroviral therapy. The V gene is TRBV19, the J gene TRBJ1-2; 7 nucleotides line up with TRBD1. This receptor was identified in a woman aged 40 to 50 with HIV. The CDR3 sequence is CASRRDRSDGYTF. In nucleotides, the CDR3 is TGTGCCAGTAGGAGGGACAGATCTGATGGCTACACCTTC.